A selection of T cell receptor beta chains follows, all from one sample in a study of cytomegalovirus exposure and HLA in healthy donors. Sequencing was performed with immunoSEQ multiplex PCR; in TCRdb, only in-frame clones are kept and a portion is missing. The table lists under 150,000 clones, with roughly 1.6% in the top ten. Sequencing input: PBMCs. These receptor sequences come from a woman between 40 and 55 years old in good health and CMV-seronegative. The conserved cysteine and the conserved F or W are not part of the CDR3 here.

ASSFPLGANVLT 12 TRBJ2-6 TRBV7-9
AISEQGGTGELF 12 TRBJ2-2 TRBV10-3
SVEEEPAAQY 10 TRBJ2-5 TRBV29-1
ASSLLDRYSEAF 12 TRBJ1-1 TRBV14
ASSQDTQTNYGYT 13 TRBJ1-2 TRBV4-1
ASFSRVLKNTEAF 13 TRBJ1-1 TRBV19
ASSVATGGEAF 11 TRBJ1-1 TRBV9
ASSSRTETPLH 11 TRBJ1-6 TRBV7-2
ASSEYRDTYNSPLH 14 TRBJ1-6 TRBV2
ASSPGQQETQY 11 TRBJ2-5 TRBV7-9
ASSPSGLTDTQY 12 TRBJ2-3 TRBV7-9
ASSFGTDRVGGYT 13 TRBJ1-2 TRBV5-8